This TCR beta chain was found in a study of T cell responses to AZD1222 COVID-19 vaccine. Whole-study findings and limits: With dominance at 160-218 and 743-854, vaccine-associated CD4 TCRs spanned spike. AZD1222 recipients seropositive at baseline numbered only six. Increased Spike-specific TCR breadth and depth were observed after two AZD1222 doses. Donors in the cohort were predominantly white British and more often female, and clonal diversity was possibly underestimated.

TCRdb's copy holds only in-frame clones and misses some; the assay was immunoSEQ multiplex PCR. The sample records just under 95,000 clones, 65% to 90% being singletons. Germline V gene data show CDR1 as SGHTA and CDR2 as FQGNSA. The CDR3 has 13 residues. The ends were cut back, 5 bases at V and 9 bases at J, with 16 bases in the middle. As regards this clone: Its matching antigen is unknown.

This receptor was obtained from an adult in good health. Sequenced material: peripheral blood, taken on day 0 of AZD1222 vaccination. The genes are TRBV7-2 and TRBJ1-2; possibly TRBD1 for D (5 bases). DNA of the CDR3: TGTGCCAGCAGCCTACAGAGGGAGGGGAGCTACACCTTC. Amino acids: CASSLQREGSYTF.